This paragraph reports one T cell receptor (beta chain). The antigen is not known. V was clipped by 2 bases and J by 7 bases, with 14 bases between them. Germline V lookup: CDR1 LNHDA, CDR2 SQIVND (reference sequence). The CDR3 spans 14 residues. TCRdb's table, derived via immunoSEQ multiplex PCR, lists solely in-frame clones and lacks some. The table includes just over 60,000 clones, roughly 80% detected once. This record comes from a study of T cell responses to AZD1222 COVID-19 vaccine. Study results and caveats: Once two AZD1222 doses were given, Spike-specific TCR breadth and depth went up. Within unmutated variant regions lay the reported targets of nearly half of spike-specific TCRs. Among AZD1222 vaccinees, only six or seven were seropositive at baseline.

Material: peripheral blood, obtained on day 0 of AZD1222 vaccination. This sequence joins TRBV19 and TRBJ2-5, with D possibly matching TRBD2 (6 bases). This clonotype was obtained from an adult in good health. Here the CDR3 reads CASSISLDGGTQYF. The CDR3, as DNA: TGTGCCAGTAGTATATCACTAGACGGGGGGACCCAGTACTTC.